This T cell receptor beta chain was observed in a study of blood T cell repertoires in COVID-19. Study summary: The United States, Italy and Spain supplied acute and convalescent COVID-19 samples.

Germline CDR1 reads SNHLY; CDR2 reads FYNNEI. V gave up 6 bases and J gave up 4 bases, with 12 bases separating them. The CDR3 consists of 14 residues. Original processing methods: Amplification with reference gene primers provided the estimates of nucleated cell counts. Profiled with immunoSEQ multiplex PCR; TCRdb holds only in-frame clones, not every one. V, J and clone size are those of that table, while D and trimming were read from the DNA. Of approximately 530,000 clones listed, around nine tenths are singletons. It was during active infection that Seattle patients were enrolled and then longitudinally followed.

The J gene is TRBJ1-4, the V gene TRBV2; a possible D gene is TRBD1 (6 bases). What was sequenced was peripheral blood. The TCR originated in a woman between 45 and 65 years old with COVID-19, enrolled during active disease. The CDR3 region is CASRPDRSNEKLFF. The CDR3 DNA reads TGTGCCAGCAGACCCGACAGGAGTAATGAAAAACTGTTTTTT.